Sequencing of this T cell receptor beta chain was carried out in a study of T-cell reconstitution after alpha-beta-depleted transplantation in children. Unique molecular identifiers featured in how the TCRbeta library was prepared. TCRdb called the PCR reads again in MiXCR, with one record for every CDR3 protein. The repertoire consists of 400,000 to 550,000 distinct CDR3 sequences, with 10% occurring once and the leading ten covering 2% to 2.5%. This clonotype has a count of ten or more. Its target is not known. Study-level findings and limits: TCRbeta diversity was high at day 60 in some patients (a result of surviving recipient T cells and thymic progenitors). There were reportedly several hundred expanded graft clones from which alpha-beta T cells came about two months after transplant.

The CDR3 runs 15 residues. The V end lost 3 bases, the J end lost 6 bases, and 15 bases lay between the germline ends. Germline CDR1 and CDR2: SGHVS and FQNEAQ. This sequence joins TRBV7-8 and TRBJ1-5, with a possible D match to TRBD1 (5 bases). This TCR came from a child aged 2-15 years with inherited bone marrow failure, due to receive a stem cell transplant. The specimen was PBMCs, collected before TCRalphabeta/CD19-depleted stem cell transplant. The CDR3 bases are TGTGCCAGCAGCTTCGACTATGGGGGAATTCAGCCCCAGCATTTT. Encoded protein: CASSFDYGGIQPQHF.